The source of this TCR beta chain is a study of T cell changes during pregnancy in multiple sclerosis. Germline loops: CDR1 LNHDA, CDR2 SQIVND (reference sequence). Trimming left V 10 bases short and J 0 bases short, with 7 bases between. The CDR3 loop spans 13 amino acids. Profiled with immunoSEQ multiplex PCR; TCRdb holds only in-frame clones, not every one. The sample has tens of thousands of clones, about 91% seen once. This clone was recorded once. Sequenced here: CD8+ T cells from peripheral blood mononuclear cells, sampled before pregnancy. The chain carries TRBV19 and TRBJ2-6; a possible D gene is TRBD2 (5 bases). This clonotype was obtained from a female donor with multiple sclerosis, enrolled in a pregnancy study. The CDR3 DNA follows: TGTGCCACCGAGGGCTCTGGGGCCAACGTCCTGACTTTC. Translating gives CATEGSGANVLTF.